One T cell receptor (beta chain) is described in this entry. The antigen is not known. Assay used: immunoSEQ multiplex PCR; TCRdb lists only in-frame clones, some missing. The table shows over 80,000 clones, with approximately 86% occurring only once. This sample was taken from a study of radiotherapy plus CTLA-4 blockade in lung cancer. Overall study: Patients showed objective responses in 18% of cases and disease control in less than 35%.

Each patient with chemo-refractory metastatic non-small-cell lung cancer was treated with focal radiation plus CTLA-4 blockade using ipilimumab. Study-level results: After radiotherapy and ipilimumab, tumor-derived clones expanded in peripheral blood.

The sample here was peripheral blood, taken from a patient treated with radiotherapy plus ipilimumab. The clonotype comes from a human donor with non-small cell lung cancer that progressed on radiotherapy plus ipilimumab.

The CDR3 sequence is CASSLGGTGNTEAFF. CDR3 nucleotides: TGTGCCAGCAGCTTGGGTGGGACCGGGAACACTGAAGCTTTCTTT. J is TRBJ1-1 and V is TRBV5-4, with D perhaps TRBD1 (5 bases). V was trimmed by 0 bases and J by 1 base, leaving 10 bases between them. Germline V gives CDR1 SGHNT, CDR2 YYREEE (reference sequence). The CDR3 extends over 15 amino acids. Supplemented by reference TRBV5-4 and TRBJ1-1, the full variable domain reads ETGVTQSPTHLIKTRGQQVTLRCSSQSGHNTVSWYQQALGQGPQFIFQYYREEENGRGNFPPRFSGLQFPNYSSELNVNALELDDSALYLCASSLGGTGNTEAFFGQGTRLTVV.